The present entry profiles one T cell receptor (beta chain) with its context. This CDR3 has 10 residues. The V gene's germline CDR1 is DFQATT and CDR2 SNEGSKA (reference sequence). Trimming left V 5 bases short and J 3 bases short, with 5 bases between. TCRdb's table, derived via immunoSEQ multiplex PCR, lists solely in-frame clones and lacks some. The sample has roughly 150,000 clones, over 90% seen once. This sample is part of a study of control samples from healthy donors and cancer patients. V gene TRBV20-1 combines with J gene TRBJ2-7; D is undetermined. This TCR came from a man in his forties or fifties in good health. Sequencing input: blood. In DNA, the CDR3 is TGCAGTGCTGCCCGCTACGAGCAGTACTTC. It codes for CSAARYEQYF.